These 5 T cell receptor beta chains originate from one sample sequenced in a study of CD8 T cells in Susac syndrome. After extraction with the RNeasy kit, roughly 0.45 to 1 ug of the RNA was reverse transcribed using random hexamers. Each CDR3 protein gets one entry after TCRdb re-called the immunoSEQ multiplex PCR reads with MiXCR. Here the sample spans 180,000 or so distinct CDR3 sequences, more than 90% being singletons. The sequenced sample was CD4+ T cells from PBMCs. The source is a human donor with multiple sclerosis.

The V and J genes are TRBV20-1 and TRBJ1-1; perhaps TRBD1 as D (6 bases). From germline, CDR1 is DFQATT and CDR2 SNEGSKA (reference sequence). CDR3 length: 13 residues. Trimming removed 6 bases at V and 1 base at J, with 12 bases between. This CDR3 is CSAPRGWNTEAFF. Here the CDR3 DNA reads TGCAGTGCCCCCAGGGGCTGGAACACTGAAGCTTTCTTT.

The chain joins TRBV2 to TRBJ2-7, with 7 bases that match TRBD1. The length of the CDR3 is 15 residues. J lost 2 bases, V lost 4 bases, and 8 bases had no gene match. The germline V gene encodes CDR1 SNHLY and CDR2 FYNNEI. The CDR3 coding sequence is TGTGCCAGCAGTGTACCGACAGGGACCGCCTACGAGCAGTACTTC. It translates to CASSVPTGTAYEQYF. Variable domain in full (rest from reference TRBV2 and TRBJ2-7): EPEVTQTPSHQVTQMGQEVILRCVPISNHLYFYWYRQILGQKVEFLVSFYNNEISEKSEIFDDQFSVERPDGSNFTLKIRSTKLEDSAMYFCASSVPTGTAYEQYFGPGTRLTVT.

This chain's CDR3 is CAWSVDRGNYGYTF. The CDR3 DNA is TGTGCCTGGAGTGTCGATCGGGGGAACTATGGCTACACCTTC. The chain combines TRBV30 with TRBJ1-2; tentative D call: TRBD1 (5 bases). The CDR3 length is 14 residues. V was pared by 0 bases and J by 2 bases, with 10 bases between. The germline gives CDR1 GTSNPN, CDR2 SVGIG (reference sequence).

V gene TRBV27 combines with J gene TRBJ1-2; 9 bases fit TRBD1. The CDR3 covers 14 residues. The trim removed 1 base at V and 7 bases at J, leaving 4 bases unmatched. The germline CDR1 and CDR2 sequences are MNHEY and SMNVEV (reference sequence). This CDR3 is CASSLYGTGIGYTF. CDR3 in DNA: TGTGCCAGCAGTTTATACGGGACAGGGATTGGCTACACCTTC.

The chain employs TRBV27 and TRBJ2-3; tentatively, D is TRBD2 (6 bases). V was clipped by 3 bases and J by 0 bases, with 13 bases between them. Per germline, CDR1 MNHEY and CDR2 SMNVEV (reference sequence). The CDR3 runs 16 residues. The CDR3 sequence is CASSFLGGRSTDTQYF. The DNA for the CDR3 is TGTGCCAGCAGTTTTTTGGGGGGTAGGAGCACAGATACGCAGTATTTT.